These 24 T cell receptor beta chains came from one sample sequenced in a study of T-cell memory formation after mild COVID-19. TCRdb called the 5' RACE reads again in MiXCR, with one record for every CDR3 protein. The data contain 250,000 to 300,000 distinct CDR3 sequences, 15% to 20% of them singletons. Sequenced: PBMCs or a T cell subset sorted from them (not recorded which). The receptor set was obtained from a young man who had mild COVID-19 (a few samples of this study predate the infection). Cell type and time point are not known.

This clonotype was seen more than once but under ten times. This chain uses TRBV10-3 with TRBJ2-3; D is uncertain. Trimming took 10 bases from V and 0 from J, leaving 5 bases between them. The CDR3 contains 11 residues. From germline, CDR1 is ENHRY and CDR2 SYGVKD. In DNA, the CDR3 is TGTGCCACGCAGAGCACAGATACGCAGTATTTT. It is translated as CATQSTDTQYF.

The table lists this clonotype with many counts. This chain links TRBV4-1 with TRBJ2-1; D ambiguous. The ends were cut back, 2 bases at V and 1 base at J, with 15 bases in the middle. Germline V lookup: CDR1 MGHRA, CDR2 YSYEKL. The CDR3 runs to 17 residues. CDR3 bases: TGCGCCAGCAGCCAACCTACGGGTTATGGGTCCTACAATGAGCAGTTCTTC. It translates to CASSQPTGYGSYNEQFF.

This chain links TRBV20-1 with TRBJ2-1; 11 nucleotides line up with TRBD2. CDR1 DFQATT and CDR2 SNEGSKA come from the germline V gene (reference sequence). CDR3 length equals 14 residues. V was clipped by 3 bases and J by 8 bases; unmatched bases: 6. CDR3 bases: TGCAGTGCTAGGCTAGCGGGGGGTTGGGATGAGCAGTTCTTC. It encodes CSARLAGGWDEQFF.

This clonotype has a count of ten or more. The chain combines TRBV7-9 with TRBJ1-1; TRBD1 aligns across 8 bases. Germline V gene data show CDR1 as SEHNR and CDR2 as FQNEAQ (reference sequence). The CDR3 runs to 14 residues. The ends lost 5 bases at V and 1 base at J; junction bases unmatched: 3. In nucleotides, the CDR3 is TGTGCCAGCAGCGCCGGACAGGGGAACACTGAAGCTTTCTTT. This encodes CASSAGQGNTEAFF.

V gene TRBV5-1 combines with J gene TRBJ2-7, with a tentative D call TRBD1 (5 bases). Germline values: CDR1 SGHRS, CDR2 YFSETQ. The CDR3 spans 15 residues. Trimming took 1 base from V and 3 from J, leaving 14 bases between them. The chain's CDR3 is CASSLYQGGDYEQYF. Written as DNA, the CDR3 is TGCGCCAGCAGCTTGTATCAGGGTGGCGACTACGAGCAGTACTTC.

The chain is built from TRBV7-9 and TRBJ2-2, with a possible D match to TRBD1 (6 bases). Germline V gene lookup returns CDR1 SEHNR and CDR2 FQNEAQ (reference sequence). V dropped 8 bases and J dropped 3 bases, with 16 bases sitting between them. The CDR3 runs 15 residues. The CDR3 DNA reads as TGTGCCAGCGGGGTGGGGGCCCTGGACACCGGGGAGCTGTTTTTT. Translating it yields CASGVGALDTGELFF. Combining the CDR3 with reference TRBV7-9 and TRBJ2-2 gives the whole variable domain DTGVSQNPRHKITKRGQNVTFRCDPISEHNRLYWYRQTLGQGPEFLTYFQNEAQLEKSRLLSDRFSAERPKGSFSTLEIQRTEQGDSAMYLCASGVGALDTGELFFGEGSRLTVL.

The J gene is TRBJ2-3, the V gene TRBV12-3 or TRBV12-4; TRBD1 aligns across 9 bases. V shed 5 bases, J shed 2 bases, and the junction held 8 bases outside the gene matches. CDR3 length: 16 residues. The CDR3: CASSRRTGAYTDTQYF. The CDR3 DNA sequence: TGTGCCAGCAGTAGGCGGACAGGGGCCTACACAGATACGCAGTATTTT.

A few counts support this clonotype. This chain uses TRBV19 with TRBJ1-5; the D gene is possibly TRBD1 (5 bases). V was trimmed by 10 bases and J by 3 bases, leaving 13 bases between them. The CDR3 runs 13 residues. Germline CDR1 LNHDA, CDR2 SQIVND (reference sequence). The CDR3 DNA sequence: TGTGCCACCAGCCCAGGGCTCAATCAGCCCCAGCATTTT. It translates to CATSPGLNQPQHF.

The chain joins TRBV15 to TRBJ1-5, with D unclear. Between the trimmed V and J ends, which lost 0 bases and 0 bases, there was a span of 6 bases. This CDR3 has 15 amino acids. Germline V CDR1 and CDR2: LNHNV, YYDKDF (reference sequence). The CDR3 reads CATSRDPDSNQPQHF. DNA of the CDR3: TGTGCCACCAGCAGAGATCCGGATAGCAATCAGCCCCAGCATTTT.

The chain recombines TRBV5-1 with TRBJ1-1, with D uncertain. V was cut by 5 bases and J by 1 base, with 12 bases left in between. The CDR3 is 14 residues long. Germline V lookup: CDR1 SGHRS, CDR2 YFSETQ. DNA for the CDR3: TGCGCCAGCAGACAGCCCTACCGGAACACTGAAGCTTTCTTT. This sequence encodes CASRQPYRNTEAFF. The whole variable domain, remainder taken from reference TRBV5-1 and TRBJ1-1, is KAGVTQTPRYLIKTRGQQVTLSCSPISGHRSVSWYQQTPGQGLQFLFEYFSETQRNKGNFPGRFSGRQFSNSRSEMNVSTLELGDSALYLCASRQPYRNTEAFFGQGTRLTVV.

CDR3 sequence: CATSDRKGNEQFF. CDR3 nucleotides: TGTGCCACCAGTGATCGGAAGGGAAATGAGCAGTTCTTC. The chain is built from TRBV24-1 and TRBJ2-1; D gene uncertain. The V gene lost 3 bases and the J gene lost 7 bases, with 9 bases spanning the gap. This CDR3 region has 13 residues. Germline V gene data show CDR1 as KGHDR and CDR2 as SFDVKD.

V usage is TRBV7-8 and J usage is TRBJ1-5, with D possibly TRBD1 on 5 matching bases. V was clipped by 6 bases and J by 5 bases, with 17 bases between them. CDR1 and CDR2 from the germline V gene are SGHVS and FQNEAQ. The CDR3 spans 15 residues. CDR3 region: CASRIGVAGHQPQHF. The DNA of the CDR3 is TGTGCCAGCAGAATAGGGGTGGCAGGACATCAGCCCCAGCATTTT.

This clonotype was counted a few times. The genes are TRBV10-3 and TRBJ2-1; D perhaps matches TRBD2 (5 bases). V was clipped by 9 bases and J by 3 bases, with 15 bases between them. Germline CDR1 reads ENHRY; CDR2 reads SYGVKD. This CDR3 spans 14 amino acids. The CDR3 bases are TGTGCCATATATGAGGGTCGGGGCTACAATGAGCAGTTCTTC. Its protein is CAIYEGRGYNEQFF.

This clonotype has at least ten counts. This sequence joins TRBV7-2 and TRBJ2-1; D possibly corresponds to TRBD1 (5 bases). The CDR3 loop spans 12 amino acids. The V end lost 4 bases, the J end lost 10 bases, and 11 bases lay between the germline ends. In germline, CDR1 is SGHTA, CDR2 FQGNSA. In DNA form, the CDR3 reads TGTGCCAGCAGCTCCTCGTGGGGCGAGCAGTTCTTC. This codes for CASSSSWGEQFF.

This clonotype has only a few counts. The CDR3 sequence is CATSRDLGGYPYNEQFF. The CDR3 DNA reads as TGTGCCACCAGCAGAGATCTGGGGGGTTACCCCTACAATGAGCAGTTCTTC. The rearrangement links TRBV15 to TRBJ2-1; perhaps TRBD2 as D (6 bases). Per the germline V gene, CDR1 is LNHNV and CDR2 is YYDKDF (reference sequence). Trimming shortened V by 0 bases and J by 2 bases, and 14 bases separated the two germline ends. There are 17 residues in the CDR3.

This clonotype was counted only a few times. The genes are TRBV5-1 and TRBJ1-1; perhaps TRBD1 as D (5 bases). V was pared by 0 bases and J by 5 bases, with 14 bases between. CDR1 is SGHRS and CDR2 is YFSETQ in the germline V gene. The CDR3 spans 15 residues. CDR3 protein: CASSLAEPGGTEAFF. CDR3 coding DNA: TGCGCCAGCAGCTTGGCTGAGCCCGGGGGAACTGAAGCTTTCTTT.

The table lists this clonotype with a few counts. The V and J genes are TRBV7-2 and TRBJ2-7; 9 bases match TRBD2. The CDR3 length is 15 residues. The germline V gene has CDR1 SGHTA and CDR2 FQGNSA. The trim removed 6 bases at V and 2 bases at J, leaving 8 bases unmatched. The DNA for the CDR3 is TGTGCCAGCAGGTCTCCTAGCGGGGTCGCCTACGAGCAGTACTTC. As protein: CASRSPSGVAYEQYF.

This clonotype was seen repeatedly, ten times or more. The chain uses TRBV20-1 and TRBJ1-2; the D is unclear. Looked up from germline, CDR1 is DFQATT and CDR2 is SNEGSKA (reference sequence). V lost 3 bases, J lost 4 bases, and 12 bases lay in between. The CDR3 consists of 13 residues. The CDR3 loop reads CSASRTAAYGYTF. For the CDR3, the DNA is TGCAGTGCTAGCCGCACGGCGGCCTATGGCTACACCTTC.

V usage is TRBV6-5 and J usage is TRBJ2-5; TRBD1 matches 7 bases. The trim removed 2 bases at V and 5 bases at J, leaving 5 bases unmatched. Germline CDR1 MNHEY, CDR2 SVGAGI. The CDR3 covers 14 residues. Here the CDR3 DNA reads TGTGCCAGCAGTTACCAGACAGGGTGGGAGACCCAGTACTTC. This translates into CASSYQTGWETQYF.

This clonotype was picked up many times. V and J are TRBV11-2 and TRBJ2-2; 8 bases match TRBD2. The germline gives CDR1 SGHAT, CDR2 FQNNGV. The CDR3 runs 16 residues. The V and J ends lost 2 bases and 6 bases, in that order; junction bases with no gene match: 8. CDR3 nucleotides: TGTGCCAGCAGCTTACACCCGGGGGGGCAATCCGGGGAGCTGTTTTTT. Amino acid sequence: CASSLHPGGQSGELFF.

The V and J genes are TRBV29-1 and TRBJ2-5; D is perhaps TRBD2 (7 bases). The germline V and J ends were trimmed by 7 bases and 5 bases, with 20 bases remaining between them. This CDR3 spans 14 amino acids. Germline lookup yields CDR1 SQVTM and CDR2 ANQGSEA. The CDR3 sequence is CSAHRGGAGETQYF. The CDR3 bases are TGCAGCGCTCACCGAGGGGGGGCCGGTGAGACCCAGTACTTC.

This clonotype has a handful of counts. This sequence joins TRBV20-1 and TRBJ1-1, with TRBD1 as a possible D gene (5 bases). Germline lookup yields CDR1 DFQATT and CDR2 SNEGSKA (reference sequence). Trimming removed 0 bases at V and 4 bases at J, with 21 bases between. CDR3 length: 17 amino acids. CDR3 nucleotides: TGCAGTGCTAGAGATCGCCACAGGAGCGGTCGCGCCACTGAAGCTTTCTTT. This sequence encodes CSARDRHRSGRATEAFF.

There are a few counts of this clonotype. CDR3 bases: TGTGCCAGCAGTGAATTTAATGGCTACACCTTC. Its protein is CASSEFNGYTF. This chain uses TRBV25-1 with TRBJ1-2; D is unclear. The CDR3 has 11 residues. Germline values: CDR1 MGHDK, CDR2 SYGVNS. Trimming shortened V by 1 base and J by 6 bases, and 3 bases separated the two germline ends.

The J gene is TRBJ2-7, the V gene TRBV7-9, with a possible D match to TRBD2 (6 bases). This CDR3 is built from 14 residues. Germline values: CDR1 SEHNR, CDR2 FQNEAQ (reference sequence). V was trimmed by 1 base and J by 4 bases, leaving 11 bases between them. The CDR3 here is CASSLGRVAYEQYF. The CDR3 nucleotides are TGTGCCAGCAGCTTAGGGAGGGTGGCGTACGAGCAGTACTTC.